A single sample is the source of the 8 T cell receptor beta chains below, sequenced in a study of T cell responses to AZD1222 COVID-19 vaccine. Clones were read by immunoSEQ multiplex PCR, and TCRdb kept only the in-frame ones, dropping some. This sample has about 140,000 clones, with roughly 92% found just once. The sequencing used peripheral blood, collected on day 0 of AZD1222 vaccination. Receptor source: an adult in good health.

The chain joins TRBV5-1 to TRBJ2-3; unclear D gene. CDR1 and CDR2 (germline): SGHRS, YFSETQ. With 0 bases removed from V and 4 bases from J, the gap between germline ends came to 0 bases. This CDR3 has 11 amino acids. CDR3 amino acids: CASSLADTQYF. DNA for the CDR3: TGCGCCAGCAGCTTGGCAGATACGCAGTATTTT.

This clone was observed once. The chain has TRBV5-4 and TRBJ2-5; the D is unclear. The germline CDR1 and CDR2 sequences are SGHNT and YYREEE (reference sequence). This CDR3 is 14 amino acids long. V lost 2 bases and J 2 bases, leaving 10 bases between the germline ends. The CDR3, as DNA: TGTGCCAGCAGCTTTACCTACCGGCAAGAGACCCAGTACTTC. It yields the protein CASSFTYRQETQYF.

The chain has TRBV15 and TRBJ2-7; possibly TRBD1 or TRBD2 for D (5 bases each). Trimming took 5 bases from V and 3 from J, leaving 17 bases between them. Germline V lookup: CDR1 LNHNV, CDR2 YYDKDF (reference sequence). This CDR3 comprises 15 residues. CDR3: CATSRDPGALYEQYF. CDR3 DNA sequence: TGTGCCACCAGCCGCGACCCCGGGGCTCTCTACGAGCAGTACTTC.

This chain joins TRBV29-1 and TRBJ1-4, with a possible D match to TRBD1 (5 bases). V was trimmed by 4 bases and J by 5 bases, leaving 11 bases between them. Germline assignment: CDR1 SQVTM and CDR2 ANQGSEA. This CDR3 spans 13 amino acids. For the CDR3, the DNA is TGCAGCGTTGCGGGGGTGGGAAATGAAAAACTGTTTTTT. This gives the protein CSVAGVGNEKLFF.

The chain is built from TRBV28 and TRBJ2-7; D is possibly TRBD1 (6 bases). V shed 5 bases and J shed 6 bases, with 26 bases lying between them. The CDR3 length is 17 residues. Germline assignment: CDR1 MDHEN and CDR2 SYDVKM. The DNA for the CDR3 is TGTGCCAGCAGTCTAGAGCCCTTAGACAGGTTACGGGGCGAGCAGTACTTC. Its protein is CASSLEPLDRLRGEQYF. The variable domain in full, completed from reference TRBV28 and TRBJ2-7, reads DVKVTQSSRYLVKRTGEKVFLECVQDMDHENMFWYRQDPGLGLRLIYFSYDVKMKEKGDIPEGYSVSREKKERFSLILESASTNQTSMYLCASSLEPLDRLRGEQYFGPGTRLTVT.

The rearrangement links TRBV7-9 to TRBJ1-2, with D possibly matching TRBD1 (5 bases). The CDR3 is 15 amino acids. Trimming stripped 5 bases from V and 6 bases from J, with 19 bases between. The germline V gene encodes CDR1 SEHNR and CDR2 FQNEAQ (reference sequence). The CDR3 bases are TGTGCCAGCAGCGCTAACAATCAGGGCCCTAATGGCTACACCTTC. This sequence encodes CASSANNQGPNGYTF. Combining the CDR3 with reference TRBV7-9 and TRBJ1-2 gives the whole variable domain DTGVSQNPRHKITKRGQNVTFRCDPISEHNRLYWYRQTLGQGPEFLTYFQNEAQLEKSRLLSDRFSAERPKGSFSTLEIQRTEQGDSAMYLCASSANNQGPNGYTFGSGTRLTVV.

This clone has more than one count but fewer than ten. This chain uses TRBV2 with TRBJ2-7; D may be TRBD2 (6 bases). The CDR3 covers 13 residues. Between the trimmed V and J ends, which lost 6 bases and 7 bases, there was a span of 16 bases. Germline values: CDR1 SNHLY, CDR2 FYNNEI. The CDR3 sequence: CASSLGLVFEQYF. CDR3 DNA: TGTGCCAGCAGCTTGGGACTTGTTTTTGAGCAGTACTTC.

The V call is TRBV6-2 or TRBV6-3, the J call TRBJ2-1; no reliable D call. V was pared by 0 bases and J by 0 bases, with 12 bases between. The CDR3 has 17 residues. Per the germline V gene, CDR1 is MNHEY and CDR2 is SVGEGT. The CDR3 sequence is CASSYSLVDISYNEQFF. Here the CDR3 DNA reads TGTGCCAGCAGTTACTCTTTAGTGGATATCTCCTACAATGAGCAGTTCTTC.